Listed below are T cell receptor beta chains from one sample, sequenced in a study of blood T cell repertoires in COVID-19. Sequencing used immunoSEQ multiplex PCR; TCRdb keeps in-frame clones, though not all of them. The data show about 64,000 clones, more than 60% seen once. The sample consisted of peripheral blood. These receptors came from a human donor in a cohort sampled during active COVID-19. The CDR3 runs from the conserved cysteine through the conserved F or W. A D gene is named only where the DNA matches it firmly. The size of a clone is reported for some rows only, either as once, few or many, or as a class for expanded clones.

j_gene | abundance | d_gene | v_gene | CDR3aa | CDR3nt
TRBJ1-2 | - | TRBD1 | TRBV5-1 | CASSPGIGGRSEAGGYTF | TGCGCCAGCAGCCCCGGTATAGGGGGCCGTTCGGAGGCTGGCGGCTACACCTTC
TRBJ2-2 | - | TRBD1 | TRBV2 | CASSPGQGTGELFF | TGTGCCAGCAGTCCCGGACAGGGCACCGGGGAGCTGTTTTTT
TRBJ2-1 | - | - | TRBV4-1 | CASSQGIAQYNEQFF | TGCGCCAGCAGCCAAGGGATTGCACAGTACAATGAGCAGTTCTTC
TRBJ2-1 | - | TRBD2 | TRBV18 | CASSLFSGTSGASSYNEQFF | TGTGCCAGCTCACTGTTTTCCGGGACTAGCGGGGCCAGCTCCTACAATGAGCAGTTCTTC
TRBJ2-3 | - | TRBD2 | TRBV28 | CASSSVILTSGVSTDTQYF | TGTGCCAGCAGTTCGGTGATCCTGACTAGCGGGGTTAGCACAGATACGCAGTATTTT
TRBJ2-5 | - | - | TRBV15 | CATSRDYQGLETQYF | TGTGCCACCAGCAGAGATTATCAGGGGTTGGAGACCCAGTACTTC
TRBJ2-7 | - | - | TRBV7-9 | CASTHSDPYEQYF | TGTGCCAGCACCCACAGTGACCCCTACGAGCAGTACTTC
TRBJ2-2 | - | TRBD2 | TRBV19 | CASSPRTSGGAWELFF | TGTGCCAGTAGTCCCAGGACTAGCGGGGGGGCATGGGAGCTGTTTTTT
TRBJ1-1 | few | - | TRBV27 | CASSPQVVGEAFF | TGTGCCAGCAGTCCCCAAGTTGTGGGCGAAGCTTTCTTT
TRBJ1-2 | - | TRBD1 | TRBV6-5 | CASSYTQGAANYGYTF | TGTGCCAGCAGTTACACACAGGGGGCGGCTAACTATGGCTACACCTTC
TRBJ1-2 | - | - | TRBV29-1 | CSVEGLYGYTF | TGCAGCGTTGAAGGGCTGTATGGCTACACCTTC
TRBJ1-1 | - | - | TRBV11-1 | CASRPTGRNLNTEAFF | TGTGCCAGCAGGCCGACCGGGAGAAACTTAAACACTGAAGCTTTCTTT
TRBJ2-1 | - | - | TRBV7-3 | CASSSGSWSEQFF | TGTGCCAGCAGTTCCGGGAGCTGGAGTGAGCAGTTCTTC
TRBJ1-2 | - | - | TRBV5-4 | CASSSLKTDGSGYTF | TGTGCCAGCAGCTCCCTGAAGACAGACGGATCTGGCTACACCTTC